One sample yielded the 6 T cell receptor beta chains listed below, sequenced in a study of blood T cells in healthy people across ages. Combining a sample-barcoded 5' primer with a J-beta primer mix, a second PCR ran for roughly 7 to 11 cycles. TCRdb re-called the 5' RACE reads through MiXCR, storing one row per CDR3 protein. The sample has around 1,500,000 distinct CDR3 sequences, 28% seen once. Sequencing input: blood. All receptors derive from a woman aged 25 to 39 in good health.

This sequence joins TRBV27 and TRBJ1-1; D not certain. The CDR3 has 15 amino acids. The germline gives CDR1 MNHEY, CDR2 SMNVEV (reference sequence). V was shortened by 5 bases and J by 1 base, with 14 bases between the two germline ends. The CDR3 DNA follows: TGTGCCAGCAGTGCCCGGGCCGGCCCGAACACTGAAGCTTTCTTT. Translated, it gives CASSARAGPNTEAFF.

This clonotype was observed many times. The gene calls are TRBV9 and TRBJ2-6; tentative D call: TRBD2 (5 bases). The germline V gene has CDR1 SGDLS and CDR2 YYNGEE. V was trimmed by 3 bases and J by 0 bases, leaving 7 bases between them. This CDR3 spans 15 amino acids. The CDR3 DNA sequence: TGTGCCAGCAGCGGCGGGCTCTCTGGGGCCAACGTCCTGACTTTC. Protein product: CASSGGLSGANVLTF.

A few counts support this clonotype. CDR3 DNA: TGTGCCAGCACCCAGCGGCAGGGGAATCAGCCCCAGCATTTT. It is translated as CASTQRQGNQPQHF. The chain has TRBV6-5 and TRBJ1-5, with D tentatively TRBD1 (6 bases). Germline V gives CDR1 MNHEY, CDR2 SVGAGI. The CDR3 is 14 amino acids. The V end lost 7 bases, the J end lost 4 bases, and 14 bases lay between the germline ends.

Comments on this clonotype: This clone may be a read error of a much larger clone one base away. The V gene is TRBV5-1, the J gene TRBJ2-6; 7 nucleotides agree with TRBD1. The J segment lost 4 bases and the V segment lost 0 bases, leaving 7 bases of the junction unmatched. The CDR3 covers 17 residues. CDR1 and CDR2 (germline): SGHRS, YFSETQ. In DNA form, the CDR3 reads TGCGCCAGCAGCTTGGCCCAACAGGGGAGAGGGGCCAACGTCCTGACTTTC. This codes for CASSLAQQGRGANVLTF.

Comments on this clonotype: Sequence at one end of the junction differs from germline and may be a read error. This chain connects TRBV2 to TRBJ2-4; 8 bases are a match to TRBD2. The DNA end favors TRBJ2-7, so the J call may be wrong. Per germline, CDR1 SNHLY and CDR2 FYNNEI. The CDR3 is 16 residues long. The CDR3 sequence is CASNEAQGAGDYEQYF. The CDR3, as DNA: TGTGCCAGCAATGAAGCGCAGGGAGCGGGGGACTACGAGCAGTACTTC.

This clonotype was recorded a few times. One end of the junction varies from germline; a read error may be responsible. This chain links TRBV5-5 with TRBJ2-2; D perhaps matches TRBD2 (5 bases). CDR3 length: 16 residues. Germline CDR1 is SGHKS and CDR2 is YYEKEE (reference sequence). The CDR3 loop is CASSWQWTSNTGERFF. For the CDR3, the DNA is TGTGCCAGCAGCTGGCAGTGGACCTCGAACACCGGGGAGCGGTTTTTT.